This T cell receptor (beta chain) was observed in a study of T-cell reconstitution after alpha-beta-depleted transplantation in children. The V end was cut by 6 bases, the J end by 3 bases, with 3 bases between. The CDR3 covers 10 residues. Looked up from germline, CDR1 is SNHLY and CDR2 is FYNNEI. TCRbeta library preparation incorporated unique molecular identifiers. TCRdb itself ran the PCR reads through MiXCR, one entry per CDR3 protein. The data show approximately 490,000 distinct CDR3 sequences, approximately 13% seen once. The sequenced sample was PBMCs from the stem cell graft donor, obtained from the stem cell graft. This clonotype was sampled from a human donor who donated a stem cell graft to a child with combined immunodeficiency. The chain links TRBV2 to TRBJ2-7; D is ambiguous. The CDR3 region has the DNA TGTGCCAGCAGAAACTACGAGCAGTACTTC. This translates into CASRNYEQYF.